A single sample gave rise to the 31 T cell receptor beta chains below, sequenced in a study of radiotherapy plus CTLA-4 blockade in lung cancer. Assay: immunoSEQ multiplex PCR; the TCRdb copy retains only in-frame clones and omits some. Among some 49,000 clones listed, 70% to 90% were seen once. This sample comprised peripheral blood, obtained from a patient treated with radiotherapy plus ipilimumab. These receptors were taken from a human donor with non-small cell lung cancer whose response to radiotherapy plus ipilimumab could not be evaluated.

About this clone: At one boundary the junction diverges from the germline segment, which might be a read error. The chain is built from TRBV7-7 and TRBJ2-1; 9 nucleotides match TRBD2. CDR1 and CDR2 from the germline V gene are SSHAT and FNYEAQ (reference sequence). The CDR3 consists of 15 residues. Written as DNA, the CDR3 is TGTGCTAGCAGCTTTTCTCTAGCGGGAAGAAATGAGCAGTTCTTC. It codes for CASSFSLAGRNEQFF.

The chain links TRBV18 to TRBJ1-1, with 8 bases lining up with TRBD1. CDR1 KGHSH and CDR2 LQKENI come from the germline V gene. With V trimmed by 6 bases and J by 3 bases, 9 bases remained unmatched. The length of the CDR3 is 15 residues. The DNA for the CDR3 is TGTGCCAGCTCGCAAGCCGGGACAGGCTACACTGAAGCTTTCTTT. It codes for CASSQAGTGYTEAFF.

This chain links TRBV30 with TRBJ1-2; 9 nucleotides agree with TRBD1. This CDR3 contains 11 residues. V lost 1 base, J lost 12 bases, and 3 bases stayed unmatched. The V gene's germline CDR1 is GTSNPN and CDR2 SVGIG (reference sequence). CDR3 bases: TGTGCCTGGAGTGCCGGACAGGGGAACACCTTC. It translates to CAWSAGQGNTF. The full variable domain, completed using reference TRBV30 and TRBJ1-2, is SQTIHQWPATLVQPVGSPLSLECTVEGTSNPNLYWYRQAAGRGLQLLFYSVGIGQISSEVPQNLSASRPQDRQFILSSKKLLLSDSGFYLCAWSAGQGNTFGSGTRLTVV.

The V and J genes are TRBV7-2 and TRBJ1-3; D is ambiguous. Germline V gene sequence: CDR1 SGHTA, CDR2 FQGNSA. V lost 4 bases and J lost 3, with 13 bases in between. This CDR3 is built from 15 residues. The chain's CDR3 is CASSSPKGGGNTIYF. The CDR3 coding sequence is TGTGCCAGCAGCTCCCCAAAAGGCGGTGGAAACACCATATATTTT.

J is TRBJ1-5 and V is TRBV19, with D hard to call. Germline V CDR1 and CDR2: LNHDA, SQIVND (reference sequence). Trimming shortened V by 3 bases and J by 6 bases, and 12 bases separated the two germline ends. The CDR3 loop spans 14 amino acids. Written as DNA, the CDR3 is TGTGCCAGTAGTATGAAGATTCCGGGTCAGCCCCAGCATTTT. Translated: CASSMKIPGQPQHF.

To note about this clone: Other DNA sequences in this specimen translate into the identical CDR3. This chain connects TRBV5-1 to TRBJ1-1, with a possible D match to TRBD1 (6 bases). Trimming took off 4 bases at V and 5 bases at J, with 15 bases between the two ends. The CDR3 runs to 14 residues. CDR1 is SGHRS and CDR2 is YFSETQ in the germline V gene. The CDR3 coding sequence is TGCGCCAGCAGCGCTAGGACAGAGGGGACTGAAGCTTTCTTT. Encoded protein: CASSARTEGTEAFF.

This sequence joins TRBV28 and TRBJ1-1; D remains ambiguous. The CDR3 length is 15 residues. Germline loops: CDR1 MDHEN, CDR2 SYDVKM. Trimming cost V 6 bases and J 3 bases, with 17 bases left between them. The CDR3 DNA reads TGTGCCAGCAGCCCTCTTGAGGGCGGTGACACTGAAGCTTTCTTT. Protein sequence: CASSPLEGGDTEAFF.

The chain joins TRBV19 to TRBJ2-3; D is ambiguous. The V gene lost 5 bases and the J gene lost 0 bases, with 9 bases spanning the gap. Germline assignment: CDR1 LNHDA and CDR2 SQIVND (reference sequence). CDR3 size: 14 residues. CDR3 amino acids: CASSGRASTDTQYF. The DNA of the CDR3 is TGTGCCAGTAGTGGTAGAGCTAGCACAGATACGCAGTATTTT.

V gene TRBV9 combines with J gene TRBJ2-1; 7 bases align to TRBD1. J was trimmed by 3 bases and V by 3 bases; bases with no gene match: 6. Germline values: CDR1 SGDLS, CDR2 YYNGEE. The CDR3 extends over 15 amino acids. CDR3 sequence (DNA): TGTGCCAGCAGCGCCTTGGGGACAGACTACAATGAGCAGTTCTTC. Its protein is CASSALGTDYNEQFF.

The chain joins TRBV7-2 to TRBJ2-1; TRBD2 aligns across 10 bases. Germline CDR1 reads SGHTA; CDR2 reads FQGNSA. Germline trimming cut 5 bases from V and 6 bases from J; bases unmatched to any gene: 10. The CDR3 extends over 16 amino acids. The CDR3 coding sequence is TGTGCCAGCAGCGGTGGGGGTAGCGGGAGGACCAATGAGCAGTTCTTC. This codes for CASSGGGSGRTNEQFF.

The sample holds a few counts of this clone. This chain links TRBV25-1 with TRBJ2-7; TRBD1 matches 9 bases. The CDR3 is 15 residues long. Germline CDR1 reads MGHDK; CDR2 reads SYGVNS. Losses at the gene ends were 3 bases for V and 7 bases for J; bases not matched to a gene: 10. The CDR3 DNA sequence: TGTGCCAGCAGTGATCGATGGGACAGGGTCTTGGAGCAGTACTTC. Encoded protein: CASSDRWDRVLEQYF.

The chain is built from TRBV10-3 and TRBJ1-2, with D perhaps TRBD1 (6 bases). V dropped 2 bases and J dropped 7 bases, with 20 bases sitting between them. The CDR3 sequence is 16 residues long. Germline V gene sequence: CDR1 ENHRY, CDR2 SYGVKD. DNA of the CDR3: TGTGCCATCAGTGAGAGCCCTATAGGCACCAGGGGTGGCTACACCTTC. Residues: CAISESPIGTRGGYTF.

The rearrangement uses TRBV19 and TRBJ2-3, with 11 bases fitting TRBD2. The trim removed 7 bases at V and 5 bases at J, leaving 11 bases unmatched. Germline loops: CDR1 LNHDA, CDR2 SQIVND (reference sequence). There are 16 residues in the CDR3. The CDR3 DNA is TGTGCCAGTAAGAGAGATAGCGGGAGGGCGAAAGATACGCAGTATTTT. Its protein is CASKRDSGRAKDTQYF.

The chain combines TRBV27 with TRBJ1-1; D perhaps matches TRBD1 (5 bases). The CDR3 sequence is 13 residues long. V was pared by 6 bases and J by 4 bases, with 12 bases between. The germline gives CDR1 MNHEY, CDR2 SMNVEV (reference sequence). The CDR3 here is CASRAGSRTEAFF. In DNA, the CDR3 is TGTGCCAGCAGAGCAGGGTCGCGCACTGAAGCTTTCTTT.

The chain links TRBV15 to TRBJ1-5; maybe TRBD1 (6 bases). Trimming took 8 bases from V and 1 from J, leaving 15 bases between them. This CDR3 comprises 15 residues. Germline V gene lookup returns CDR1 LNHNV and CDR2 YYDKDF (reference sequence). The CDR3 nucleotides are TGTGCCACCGCCGACGGGGGGCTCAGCAATCAGCCCCAGCATTTT. Translating it yields CATADGGLSNQPQHF.

V gene TRBV6-5 combines with J gene TRBJ1-2; 8 bases match TRBD1. Losses at the gene ends were 6 bases for V and 0 bases for J; bases not matched to a gene: 6. CDR1 MNHEY and CDR2 SVGAGI come from the germline V gene. CDR3 size: 15 residues. Here the CDR3 DNA reads TGTGCCAGCAGCACCGGGACAGGATCTAACTATGGCTACACCTTC. Protein: CASSTGTGSNYGYTF.

The V gene is TRBV5-4, the J gene TRBJ2-1; TRBD2 might be the D (7 bases). The CDR3 contains 15 residues. Trimming removed 3 bases at V and 9 bases at J, with 19 bases between. Germline V gene lookup returns CDR1 SGHNT and CDR2 YYREEE (reference sequence). CDR3 sequence: CASSWRGGSAIEQFF. CDR3 DNA: TGTGCCAGCAGCTGGAGGGGGGGTAGCGCCATTGAGCAGTTCTTC.

This sequence joins TRBV5-1 and TRBJ2-1; 9 bases line up with TRBD1. After removal of 2 bases from V and 1 base from J, the junction contained 7 bases not matched to a gene. The CDR3 has 17 residues. Germline lookup yields CDR1 SGHRS and CDR2 YFSETQ. The chain's CDR3 is CASSFKTGGFSYNEQFF. The CDR3 DNA sequence: TGCGCCAGCAGCTTCAAGACAGGGGGGTTTTCCTACAATGAGCAGTTCTTC.

The chain couples TRBV28 to TRBJ1-2; 9 bases are shared with TRBD1. Trimming at V came to 6 bases and at J to 4 bases, leaving 12 bases not matched to a gene. The CDR3 extends over 16 amino acids. From germline, CDR1 is MDHEN and CDR2 SYDVKM. For the CDR3, the DNA is TGTGCCAGCAGGCGGACAGGGGCGAGAGGGGGCTATGGCTACACCTTC. This encodes CASRRTGARGGYGYTF.

J is TRBJ2-4 and V is TRBV6-6, with TRBD2 identical over 8 bases. V trimming: 4 bases; J trimming: 11 bases; junction bases outside the gene matches: 10. Germline lookup yields CDR1 MNHNY and CDR2 SVGAGI (reference sequence). CDR3 length: 14 amino acids. CDR3 loop: CASSWGSGVIVQYF. The CDR3 DNA reads TGTGCCAGCAGTTGGGGTAGCGGGGTTATAGTTCAGTACTTC.

The chain couples TRBV30 to TRBJ1-5, with D possibly being TRBD1 (6 bases). Germline V gives CDR1 GTSNPN, CDR2 SVGIG (reference sequence). This CDR3 is built from 15 residues. The CDR3 loop is CASGSQGWGNQPQHF. The DNA for the CDR3 is TGTGCTTCGGGTTCACAGGGCTGGGGCAATCAGCCCCAGCATTTT.

The chain uses TRBV28 and TRBJ1-5, with 8 bases fitting TRBD1. Looked up from germline, CDR1 is MDHEN and CDR2 is SYDVKM. Losses at the gene ends were 5 bases for V and 0 bases for J; bases not matched to a gene: 27. The CDR3 consists of 23 residues. The CDR3 spells CASSTQDGGRGLPGWYSNQPQHF. For the CDR3, the DNA is TGTGCCAGCAGTACACAAGATGGGGGCAGGGGGCTGCCAGGTTGGTATAGCAATCAGCCCCAGCATTTT.

CDR3 sequence: CASSVAGVPNEQFF. The CDR3 coding sequence is TGTGCCAGCAGCGTAGCGGGAGTACCCAATGAGCAGTTCTTC. The chain is built from TRBV9 and TRBJ2-1; possibly TRBD2 for D (6 bases). The ends were cut back, 0 bases at V and 6 bases at J, with 10 bases in the middle. Germline CDR1 is SGDLS and CDR2 is YYNGEE. This CDR3 has 14 amino acids.

The chain combines TRBV9 with TRBJ1-4, with a weak D call TRBD1 (5 bases). V lost 0 bases and J 3 bases, leaving 9 bases between the germline ends. This CDR3 is 15 amino acids long. CDR1 and CDR2 from the germline V gene are SGDLS and YYNGEE. The CDR3 nucleotides are TGTGCCAGCAGCGTAGCTTTACAGGCTAATGAAAAACTGTTTTTT. Amino acids: CASSVALQANEKLFF.

The genes are TRBV28 and TRBJ1-2; D is uncertain. V lost 5 bases and J 4 bases, leaving 14 bases between the germline ends. Germline V CDR1 and CDR2: MDHEN, SYDVKM. The CDR3 runs to 14 residues. The CDR3 loop reads CASSNWALVYGYTF. The CDR3 nucleotides read TGTGCCAGCAGTAATTGGGCTTTAGTCTATGGCTACACCTTC.

The chain uses TRBV7-6 and TRBJ2-2; D may be TRBD1 (6 bases). Germline V CDR1 and CDR2: SGHVS, FNYEAQ. V dropped 3 bases and J dropped 2 bases, with 13 bases sitting between them. The CDR3 covers 16 residues. This CDR3 is CASSLRQGLNTGELFF. In DNA form, the CDR3 reads TGTGCCAGCAGCTTGCGGCAGGGGCTCAACACCGGGGAGCTGTTTTTT. Based on the CDR3 plus reference TRBV7-6 and TRBJ2-2, the full variable domain is GAGVSQSPRYKVTKRGQDVALRCDPISGHVSLYWYRQALGQGPEFLTYFNYEAQQDKSGLPNDRFSAERPEGSISTLTIQRTEQRDSAMYRCASSLRQGLNTGELFFGEGSRLTVL.

This chain uses TRBV7-9 with TRBJ1-1; possibly TRBD1 for D (5 bases). The germline CDR1 and CDR2 sequences are SEHNR and FQNEAQ (reference sequence). The CDR3 is 13 residues long. The V end lost 2 bases, the J end lost 12 bases, and 16 bases lay between the germline ends. This CDR3 reads CASSLNSGLSSFF. The DNA for the CDR3 is TGTGCCAGCAGCTTAAATTCAGGGTTGTCTTCTTTCTTT.

This clone was detected once. The CDR3 loop is CASSQVWRGTYNEQFF. The CDR3, as DNA: TGCGCCAGCAGCCAAGTATGGCGGGGGACCTACAATGAGCAGTTCTTC. The V and J genes are TRBV4-3 and TRBJ2-1, with 7 bases matching TRBD2. V lost 1 base to trimming and J lost 2 bases; unmatched junction nucleotides: 5. The CDR3 length is 16 residues. Germline V gene data show CDR1 as LGHNA and CDR2 as YSLEER.

This clone was detected only a few times. This chain uses TRBV5-4 with TRBJ2-5; D is unresolved. CDR1 SGHNT and CDR2 YYREEE come from the germline V gene (reference sequence). Deletions cut 0 bases from V and 4 bases from J, with 10 bases between. There are 14 residues in the CDR3. The CDR3 nucleotides read TGTGCCAGCAGCTTGGAAGCACGAGGAGAGACCCAGTACTTC. This codes for CASSLEARGETQYF.

This sequence joins TRBV28 and TRBJ1-5, with D uncertain. The CDR3 is 14 residues long. The germline CDR1 and CDR2 sequences are MDHEN and SYDVKM. Trimming took off 8 bases at V and 2 bases at J, with 13 bases between the two ends. The CDR3: CASSRGGGNQPQHF. DNA of the CDR3: TGTGCCAGCTCTCGAGGAGGAGGCAATCAGCCCCAGCATTTT.

This chain connects TRBV27 to TRBJ2-7; D not certain. CDR3 length equals 13 residues. The germline V and J ends were trimmed by 6 bases and 2 bases, with 11 bases remaining between them. Germline CDR1 reads MNHEY; CDR2 reads SMNVEV (reference sequence). CDR3 DNA: TGTGCCAGCAGCACCCAGTTTCCCTACGAGCAGTACTTC. This translates into CASSTQFPYEQYF.